Listed here are 10 T cell receptor beta chains from one sample, sequenced in a study of blood T cells in healthy people across ages. For the second PCR, which ran for about 7 to 11 cycles, a sample-barcoded 5' primer and a J-beta primer mix were used. TCRdb reanalysed the 5' RACE reads using MiXCR and keeps one entry per CDR3 protein. Among roughly 1.4 million distinct CDR3 sequences, approximately 59% were seen once, and the ten largest hold over 6.5%. Sequenced input: blood. The receptors here all came from a man aged 18 to 30 in good health.

This clonotype was counted a few times. Here the CDR3 reads CASSQGLAEQETQYF. For the CDR3, the DNA is TGCGCCAGCAGCCAAGGGCTAGCGGAGCAAGAGACCCAGTACTTC. V is TRBV4-3 and J is TRBJ2-5; 7 nucleotides agree with TRBD2. With V trimmed by 1 base and J by 2 bases, 4 bases remained unmatched. This CDR3 region has 15 residues. Germline CDR1 reads LGHNA; CDR2 reads YSLEER.

The rearrangement uses TRBV28 and TRBJ2-7, with TRBD2 matching 8 bases. The V gene's germline CDR1 is MDHEN and CDR2 SYDVKM. The CDR3 is 16 residues long. V lost 7 bases, J lost 4 bases, and 15 bases stayed unmatched. CDR3 bases: TGTGCCAGCAAACCACTGGGGCGGGGGGTACTATACGAGCAGTACTTC. As protein: CASKPLGRGVLYEQYF. Using reference TRBV28 and TRBJ2-7 for the parts outside the CDR3, the full variable domain is DVKVTQSSRYLVKRTGEKVFLECVQDMDHENMFWYRQDPGLGLRLIYFSYDVKMKEKGDIPEGYSVSREKKERFSLILESASTNQTSMYLCASKPLGRGVLYEQYFGPGTRLTVT.

This sequence joins TRBV5-1 and TRBJ2-7; D might be TRBD2 (5 bases). CDR3 length equals 14 residues. Trimming removed 3 bases from V and 2 bases from J, with 12 bases in between. The germline V gene encodes CDR1 SGHRS and CDR2 YFSETQ. CDR3 DNA: TGCGCCAGCAGCTCTGGACTGTTGACCTACGAGCAGTACTTC. This gives the protein CASSSGLLTYEQYF.

The chain recombines TRBV20-1 with TRBJ2-7, with 7 bases fitting TRBD2. After removal of 3 bases from V and 3 bases from J, the junction contained 5 bases not matched to a gene. The germline gives CDR1 DFQATT, CDR2 SNEGSKA (reference sequence). The CDR3 consists of 13 residues. The CDR3 DNA reads TGCAGTGCTAGCGCGGGAGTGGTCTACGAGCAGTACTTC. It is translated as CSASAGVVYEQYF.

This clonotype has a count of ten or more. The gene calls are TRBV12-3 or TRBV12-4 and TRBJ2-1; 8 nucleotides agree with TRBD2. The junction had 7 bases not matched to a gene; V was cut back by 6 bases and J by 3 bases. There are 15 residues in the CDR3. This CDR3 reads CASSFGLAGYNEQFF. As DNA, the CDR3 is TGTGCCAGCAGCTTTGGACTAGCCGGCTACAATGAGCAGTTCTTC.

The V gene is TRBV3-1, the J gene TRBJ1-1; no firm D call. V was clipped by 3 bases and J by 1 base, with 12 bases between them. This CDR3 contains 15 residues. Germline V lookup: CDR1 LGHDT, CDR2 YNNKEL (reference sequence). The CDR3 is CASSQGRPGNTEAFF. In DNA, the CDR3 is TGTGCCAGCAGCCAGGGGAGACCGGGGAACACTGAAGCTTTCTTT.

The table lists this clonotype with a few counts. The gene calls are TRBV20-1 and TRBJ2-5; no firm D call. The CDR3 spans 11 residues. The V gene lost 4 bases and the J gene lost 3 bases, with 6 bases spanning the gap. The germline V gene encodes CDR1 DFQATT and CDR2 SNEGSKA (reference sequence). CDR3 sequence reads: CSATQKETQYF. The CDR3 DNA follows: TGCAGTGCTACCCAAAAAGAGACCCAGTACTTC.

The chain carries TRBV29-1 and TRBJ1-1; D gene ambiguous. Trimming stripped 7 bases from V and 6 bases from J, with 15 bases between. This CDR3 is 12 amino acids long. CDR1 is SQVTM, CDR2 ANQGSEA, per germline. The CDR3: CSALPMGSEAFF. The CDR3 DNA reads as TGCAGCGCCCTCCCGATGGGTTCTGAAGCTTTCTTT.

The chain links TRBV15 to TRBJ1-1; D is uncertain. Germline CDR1 LNHNV, CDR2 YYDKDF (reference sequence). Trimming pared 0 bases from V and 7 bases from J, leaving 9 bases between. This CDR3 contains 13 residues. CDR3 DNA sequence: TGTGCCACCAGCAGAGATGACGGCTGTGAAGCTTTCTTT. Protein product: CATSRDDGCEAFF.

V is TRBV28 and J is TRBJ2-4; D may be TRBD1 (6 bases). In germline, CDR1 is MDHEN, CDR2 SYDVKM. V lost 3 bases and J lost 0, with 15 bases in between. The CDR3 is 17 amino acids. The CDR3 is CASSFTSRGLAKNIQYF. CDR3 nucleotides: TGTGCCAGCAGTTTTACGAGCAGGGGATTAGCCAAAAACATTCAGTACTTC.